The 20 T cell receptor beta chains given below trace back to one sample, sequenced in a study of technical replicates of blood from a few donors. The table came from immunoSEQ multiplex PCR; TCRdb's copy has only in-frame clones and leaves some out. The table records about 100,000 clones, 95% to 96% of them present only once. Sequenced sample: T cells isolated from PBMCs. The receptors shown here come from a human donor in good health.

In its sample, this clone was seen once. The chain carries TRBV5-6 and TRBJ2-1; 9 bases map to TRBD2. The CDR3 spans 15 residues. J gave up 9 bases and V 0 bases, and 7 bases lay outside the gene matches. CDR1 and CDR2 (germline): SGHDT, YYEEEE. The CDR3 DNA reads TGTGCCAGCAGCTTGGATTGGACTAGCGTTCCTGAGCAGTTCTTC. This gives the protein CASSLDWTSVPEQFF.

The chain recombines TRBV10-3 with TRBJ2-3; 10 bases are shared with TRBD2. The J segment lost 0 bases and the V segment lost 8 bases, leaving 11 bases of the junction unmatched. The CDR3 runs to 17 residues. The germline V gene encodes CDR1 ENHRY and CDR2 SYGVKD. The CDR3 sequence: CAISGAGGTSSTDTQYF. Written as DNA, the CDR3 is TGTGCCATCTCTGGAGCGGGGGGGACTTCTAGCACAGATACGCAGTATTTT.

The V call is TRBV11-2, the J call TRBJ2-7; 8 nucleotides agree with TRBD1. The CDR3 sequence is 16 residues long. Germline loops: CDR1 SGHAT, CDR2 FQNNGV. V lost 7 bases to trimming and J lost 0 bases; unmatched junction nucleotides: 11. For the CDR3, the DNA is TGTGCCAGCAACTCCGGGACAGGAATAAACTCCTACGAGCAGTACTTC. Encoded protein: CASNSGTGINSYEQYF.

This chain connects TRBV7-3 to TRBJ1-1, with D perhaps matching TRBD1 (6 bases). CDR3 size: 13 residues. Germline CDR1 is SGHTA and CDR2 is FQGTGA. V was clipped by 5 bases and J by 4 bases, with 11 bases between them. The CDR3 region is CASSPRGGTEAFF. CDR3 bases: TGTGCCAGCAGCCCAAGGGGGGGCACTGAAGCTTTCTTT.

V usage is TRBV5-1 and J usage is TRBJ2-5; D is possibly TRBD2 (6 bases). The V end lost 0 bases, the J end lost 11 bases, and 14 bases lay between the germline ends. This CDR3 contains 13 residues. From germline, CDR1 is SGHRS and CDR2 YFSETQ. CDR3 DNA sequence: TGCGCCAGCAGCTTGGGGGACGCTGGGACTCAGTACTTC. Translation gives CASSLGDAGTQYF. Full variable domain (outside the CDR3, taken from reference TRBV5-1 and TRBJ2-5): KAGVTQTPRYLIKTRGQQVTLSCSPISGHRSVSWYQQTPGQGLQFLFEYFSETQRNKGNFPGRFSGRQFSNSRSEMNVSTLELGDSALYLCASSLGDAGTQYFGPGTRLLVL.

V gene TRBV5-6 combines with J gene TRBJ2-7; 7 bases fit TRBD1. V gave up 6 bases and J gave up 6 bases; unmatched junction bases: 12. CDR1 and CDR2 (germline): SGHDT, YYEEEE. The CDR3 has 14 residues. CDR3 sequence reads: CASTLRKGAGEQYF. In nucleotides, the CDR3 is TGTGCCAGCACCCTACGCAAGGGGGCGGGCGAGCAGTACTTC.

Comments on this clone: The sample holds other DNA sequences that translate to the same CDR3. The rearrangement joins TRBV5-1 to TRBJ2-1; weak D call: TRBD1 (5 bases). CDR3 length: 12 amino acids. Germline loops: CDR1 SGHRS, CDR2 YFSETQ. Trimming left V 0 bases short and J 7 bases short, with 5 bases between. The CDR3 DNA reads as TGCGCCAGCAGCTTGGCAGGGAATGAGCAGTTCTTC. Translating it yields CASSLAGNEQFF.

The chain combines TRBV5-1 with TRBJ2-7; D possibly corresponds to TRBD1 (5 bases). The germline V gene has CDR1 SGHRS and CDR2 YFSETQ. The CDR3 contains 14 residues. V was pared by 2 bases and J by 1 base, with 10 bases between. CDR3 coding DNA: TGCGCCAGCAGCTTCTCAGGGCCTTCCTACGAGCAGTACTTC. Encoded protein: CASSFSGPSYEQYF.

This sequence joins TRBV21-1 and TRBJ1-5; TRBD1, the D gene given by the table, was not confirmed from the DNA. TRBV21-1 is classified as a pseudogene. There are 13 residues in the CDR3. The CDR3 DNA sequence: TGTGCCAGCAGCCTACAGGGGGGTACGCCCCAGCATTTT. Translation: CASSLQGGTPQHF.

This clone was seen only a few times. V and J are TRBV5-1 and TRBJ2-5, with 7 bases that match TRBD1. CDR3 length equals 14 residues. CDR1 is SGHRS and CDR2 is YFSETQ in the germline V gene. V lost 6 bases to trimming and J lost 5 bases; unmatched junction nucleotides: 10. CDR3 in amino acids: CASKGEGARETQYF. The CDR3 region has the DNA TGCGCCAGCAAAGGTGAGGGGGCCCGGGAGACCCAGTACTTC.

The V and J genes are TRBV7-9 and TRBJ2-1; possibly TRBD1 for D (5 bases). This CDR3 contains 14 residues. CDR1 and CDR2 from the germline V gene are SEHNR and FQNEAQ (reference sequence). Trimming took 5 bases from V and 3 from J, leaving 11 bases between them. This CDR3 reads CASSGAGNYNEQFF. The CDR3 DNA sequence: TGTGCCAGCAGCGGAGCAGGGAACTACAATGAGCAGTTCTTC.

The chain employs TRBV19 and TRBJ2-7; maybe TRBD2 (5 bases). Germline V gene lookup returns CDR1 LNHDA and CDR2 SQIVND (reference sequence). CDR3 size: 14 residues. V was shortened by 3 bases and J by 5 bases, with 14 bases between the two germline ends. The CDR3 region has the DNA TGTGCCAGTAGTATCGGTGGTAGCGTCGACGAGCAGTACTTC. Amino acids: CASSIGGSVDEQYF.

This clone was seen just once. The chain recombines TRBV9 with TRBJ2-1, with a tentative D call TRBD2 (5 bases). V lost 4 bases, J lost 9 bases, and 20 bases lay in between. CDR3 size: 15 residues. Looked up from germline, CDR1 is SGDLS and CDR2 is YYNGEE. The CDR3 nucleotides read TGTGCCAGCAGCCCCCCGGACTCCCTTGAAGGTGAGCAGTTCTTC. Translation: CASSPPDSLEGEQFF.

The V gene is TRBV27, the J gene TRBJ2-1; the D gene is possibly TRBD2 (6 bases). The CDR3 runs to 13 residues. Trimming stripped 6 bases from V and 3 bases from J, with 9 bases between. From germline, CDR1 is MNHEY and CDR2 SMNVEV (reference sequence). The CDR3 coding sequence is TGTGCCAGCAGGGGACTTCACTACAATGAGCAGTTCTTC. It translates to CASRGLHYNEQFF.

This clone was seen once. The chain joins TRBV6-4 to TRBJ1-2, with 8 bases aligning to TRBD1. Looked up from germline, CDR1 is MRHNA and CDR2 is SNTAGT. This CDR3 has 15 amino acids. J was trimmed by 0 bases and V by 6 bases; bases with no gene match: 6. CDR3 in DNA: TGTGCCAGCAGACTTGGACAGGGAGCTAACTATGGCTACACCTTC. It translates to CASRLGQGANYGYTF.

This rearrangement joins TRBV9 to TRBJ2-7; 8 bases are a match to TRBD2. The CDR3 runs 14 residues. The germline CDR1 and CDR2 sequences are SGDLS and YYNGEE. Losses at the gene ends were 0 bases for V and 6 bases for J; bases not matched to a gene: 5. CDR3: CASSVGAGAGEQYF. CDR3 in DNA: TGTGCCAGCAGCGTAGGAGCGGGAGCGGGCGAGCAGTACTTC. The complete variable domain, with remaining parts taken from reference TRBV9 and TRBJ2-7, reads DSGVTQTPKHLITATGQRVTLRCSPRSGDLSVYWYQQSLDQGLQFLIQYYNGEERAKGNILERFSAQQFPDLHSELNLSSLELGDSALYFCASSVGAGAGEQYFGPGTRLTVT.

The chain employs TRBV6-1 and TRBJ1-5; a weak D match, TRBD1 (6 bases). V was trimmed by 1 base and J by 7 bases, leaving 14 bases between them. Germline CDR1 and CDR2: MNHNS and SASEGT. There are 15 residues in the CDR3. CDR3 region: CASSEDPGDGQPQHF. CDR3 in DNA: TGTGCCAGCAGTGAAGATCCAGGGGACGGCCAGCCCCAGCATTTT.

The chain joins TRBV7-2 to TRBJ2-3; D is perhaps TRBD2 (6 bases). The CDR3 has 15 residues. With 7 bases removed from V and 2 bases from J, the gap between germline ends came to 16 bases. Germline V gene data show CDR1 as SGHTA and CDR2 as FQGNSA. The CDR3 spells CASTTMDYFTDTQYF. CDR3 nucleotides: TGTGCCAGCACTACTATGGACTATTTCACAGATACGCAGTATTTT.

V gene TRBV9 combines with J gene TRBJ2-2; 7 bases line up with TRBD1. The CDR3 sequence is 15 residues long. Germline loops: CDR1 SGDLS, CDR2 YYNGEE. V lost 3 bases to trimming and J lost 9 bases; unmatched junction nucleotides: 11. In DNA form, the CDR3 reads TGTGCCAGCAGCGGAGCAGGGGGTGTTGCGAGGGAGCTGTTTTTT. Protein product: CASSGAGGVARELFF.

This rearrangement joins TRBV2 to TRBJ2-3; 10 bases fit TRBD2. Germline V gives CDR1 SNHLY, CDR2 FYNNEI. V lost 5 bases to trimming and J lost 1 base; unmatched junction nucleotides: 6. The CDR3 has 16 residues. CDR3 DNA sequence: TGTGCCAGCAGTTCTCCTAGCGGGAGCGGCACAGATACGCAGTATTTT. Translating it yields CASSSPSGSGTDTQYF.